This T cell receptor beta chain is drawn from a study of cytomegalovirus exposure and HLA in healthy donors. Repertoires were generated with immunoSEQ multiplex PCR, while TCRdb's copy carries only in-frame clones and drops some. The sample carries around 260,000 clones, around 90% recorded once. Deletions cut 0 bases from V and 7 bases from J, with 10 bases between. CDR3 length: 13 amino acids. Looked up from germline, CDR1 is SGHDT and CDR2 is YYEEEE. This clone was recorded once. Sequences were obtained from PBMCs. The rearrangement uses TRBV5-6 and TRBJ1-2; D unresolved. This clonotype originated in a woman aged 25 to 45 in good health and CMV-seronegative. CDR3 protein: CASSLGLEGGYTF. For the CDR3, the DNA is TGTGCCAGCAGCTTGGGGTTGGAGGGTGGCTACACCTTC.